The source of this TCR beta chain is a study of blood T cell repertoires in COVID-19. TCRdb's table, derived via immunoSEQ multiplex PCR, lists solely in-frame clones and lacks some. The table has 150,000 to 200,000 clones, about 74% seen once; the top ten hold about 3%. From germline, CDR1 is MDHEN and CDR2 SYDVKM. This CDR3 has 14 amino acids. Trimming took off 5 bases at V and 5 bases at J, with 16 bases between the two ends. Sequenced sample: peripheral blood. V usage is TRBV28 and J usage is TRBJ2-7, with D possibly being TRBD1 (6 bases). This TCR came from a woman older than 75 with acute or convalescent COVID-19. The CDR3 region is CASSLPPGVNEQYF. The CDR3 DNA reads as TGTGCCAGCAGTCTACCCCCAGGGGTGAACGAGCAGTACTTC.